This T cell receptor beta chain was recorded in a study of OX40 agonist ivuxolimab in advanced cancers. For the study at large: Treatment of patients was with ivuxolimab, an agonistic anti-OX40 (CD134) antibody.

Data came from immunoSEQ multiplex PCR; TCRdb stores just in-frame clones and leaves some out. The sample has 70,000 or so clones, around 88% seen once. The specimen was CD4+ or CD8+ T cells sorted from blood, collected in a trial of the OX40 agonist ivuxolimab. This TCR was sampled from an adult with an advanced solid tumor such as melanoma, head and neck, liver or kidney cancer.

DNA for the CDR3: TGTGCCAGCACCCTGACTAGCGGGCCCGGCGGGACCGGGGAGCTGTTTTTT. This codes for CASTLTSGPGGTGELFF. The chain recombines TRBV2 with TRBJ2-2, with 10 bases aligning to TRBD2. CDR3 length: 17 amino acids. With 7 bases clipped from V and 5 bases from J, the junction kept 13 bases outside the gene matches. Germline V gene sequence: CDR1 SNHLY, CDR2 FYNNEI.